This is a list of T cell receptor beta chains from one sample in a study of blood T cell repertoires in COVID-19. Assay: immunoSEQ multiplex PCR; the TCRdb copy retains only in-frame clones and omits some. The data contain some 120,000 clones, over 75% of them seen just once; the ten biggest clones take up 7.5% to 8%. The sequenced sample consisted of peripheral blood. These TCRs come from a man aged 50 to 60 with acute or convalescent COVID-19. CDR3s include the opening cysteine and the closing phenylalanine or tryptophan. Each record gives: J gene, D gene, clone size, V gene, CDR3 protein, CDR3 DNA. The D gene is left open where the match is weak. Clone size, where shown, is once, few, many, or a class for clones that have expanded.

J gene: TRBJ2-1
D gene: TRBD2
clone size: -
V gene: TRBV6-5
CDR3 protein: CASSERTSGYNEQFF
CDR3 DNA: TGTGCCAGCAGCGAGAGGACTAGCGGTTACAATGAGCAGTTCTTC

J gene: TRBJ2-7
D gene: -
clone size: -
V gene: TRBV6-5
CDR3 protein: CASSRSPGNSYEQYF
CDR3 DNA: TGTGCCAGCAGTAGGTCTCCGGGAAATTCCTACGAGCAGTACTTC

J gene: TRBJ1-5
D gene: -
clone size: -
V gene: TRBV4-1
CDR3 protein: CASSQSGVMGNQPQHF
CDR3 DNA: TGCGCCAGCAGCCAATCAGGGGTGATGGGCAATCAGCCCCAGCATTTT

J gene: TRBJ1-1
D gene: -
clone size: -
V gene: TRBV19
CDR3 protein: CASSIVADTEAFF
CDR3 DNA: TGTGCCAGTAGTATCGTAGCTGACACTGAAGCTTTCTTT

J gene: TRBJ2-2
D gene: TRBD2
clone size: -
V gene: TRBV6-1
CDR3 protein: CASSEGTSGNTGELFF
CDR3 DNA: TGTGCCAGCAGTGAAGGCACTAGCGGAAACACCGGGGAGCTGTTTTTT

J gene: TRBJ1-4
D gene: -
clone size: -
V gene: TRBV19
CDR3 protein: CASSIGTEKLFF
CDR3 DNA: TGTGCCAGTAGTATTGGGACAGAAAAACTGTTTTTT

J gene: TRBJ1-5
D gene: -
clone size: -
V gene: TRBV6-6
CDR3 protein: CASSYSRGGGNQPQHF
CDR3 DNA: TGTGCCAGCAGTTACTCGCGGGGGGGCGGCAATCAGCCCCAGCATTTT

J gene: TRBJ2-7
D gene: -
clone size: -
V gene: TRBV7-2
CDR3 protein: CASSLVFGGVGEQYF
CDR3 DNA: TGTGCCAGCAGCTTAGTGTTCGGGGGAGTGGGCGAGCAGTACTTC

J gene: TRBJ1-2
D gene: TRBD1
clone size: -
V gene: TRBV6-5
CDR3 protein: CASTPQGATIHGYTF
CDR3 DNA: TGTGCCAGCACCCCACAGGGGGCCACAATTCATGGCTACACCTTC

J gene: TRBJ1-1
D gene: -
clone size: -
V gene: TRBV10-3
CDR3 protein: CAALGSTLNTEAFF
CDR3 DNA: TGTGCCGCGCTCGGGTCCACCTTGAACACTGAAGCTTTCTTT

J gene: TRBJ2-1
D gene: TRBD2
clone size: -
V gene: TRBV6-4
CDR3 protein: CASSERTSGNNEQFF
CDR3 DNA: TGTGCCAGCAGTGAAAGGACTAGCGGAAACAATGAGCAGTTCTTC

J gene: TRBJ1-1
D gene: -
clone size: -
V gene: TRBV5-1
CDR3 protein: CASSHPKQGGSTEAFF
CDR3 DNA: TGCGCCAGCAGCCACCCTAAACAGGGAGGGAGCACTGAAGCTTTCTTT

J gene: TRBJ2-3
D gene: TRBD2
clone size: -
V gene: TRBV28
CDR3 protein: CASSEGTRTDTQYF
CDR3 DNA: TGTGCCAGCAGTGAGGGGACTAGAACAGATACGCAGTATTTT

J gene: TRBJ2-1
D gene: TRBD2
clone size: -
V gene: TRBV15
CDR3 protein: CATSRVFGGRVNEQFF
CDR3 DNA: TGTGCCACCAGCAGAGTTTTCGGCGGGAGAGTCAATGAGCAGTTCTTC

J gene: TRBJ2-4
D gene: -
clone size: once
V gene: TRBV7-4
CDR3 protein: CASSLRQQNIQYF
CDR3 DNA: TGTGCCAGCAGCCTTAGACAGCAAAACATTCAGTACTTC

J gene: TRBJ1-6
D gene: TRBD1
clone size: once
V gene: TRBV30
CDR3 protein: CAWRGTGGNSPLHF
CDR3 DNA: TGTGCCTGGAGGGGGACAGGGGGTAATTCACCCCTCCACTTT

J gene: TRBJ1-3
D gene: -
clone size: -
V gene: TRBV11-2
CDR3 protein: CASSLVGTLGNTIYF
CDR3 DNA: TGTGCCAGCAGCTTAGTCGGGACTCTTGGAAACACCATATATTTT

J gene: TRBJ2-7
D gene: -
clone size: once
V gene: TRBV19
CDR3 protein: CASSIAGGNYEQYF
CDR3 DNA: TGTGCCAGTAGTATAGCTGGCGGAAATTACGAGCAGTACTTC

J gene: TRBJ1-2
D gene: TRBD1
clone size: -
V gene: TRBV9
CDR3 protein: CASSVDRGSPYGYTF
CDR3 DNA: TGTGCCAGCAGCGTAGACAGGGGCTCCCCCTATGGCTACACCTTC

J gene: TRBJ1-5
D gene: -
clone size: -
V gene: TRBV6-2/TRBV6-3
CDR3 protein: CASSYPSGEQPQHF
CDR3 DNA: TGTGCCAGCAGTTACCCATCCGGGGAACAGCCCCAGCATTTT

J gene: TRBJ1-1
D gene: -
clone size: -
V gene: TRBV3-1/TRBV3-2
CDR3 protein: CASGYGGAGTEAFF
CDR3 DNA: TGTGCCAGCGGATACGGGGGGGCAGGGACTGAAGCTTTCTTT

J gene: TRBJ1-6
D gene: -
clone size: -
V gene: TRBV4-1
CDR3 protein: CASSQDLAGSYNSPLHF
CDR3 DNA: TGCGCCAGCAGCCAAGATCTGGCAGGCTCCTATAATTCACCCCTCCACTTT

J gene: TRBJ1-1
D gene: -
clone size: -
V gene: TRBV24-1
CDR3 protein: CATSDPTRPTEAFF
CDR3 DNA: TGTGCCACCAGTGACCCGACACGGCCCACTGAAGCTTTCTTT

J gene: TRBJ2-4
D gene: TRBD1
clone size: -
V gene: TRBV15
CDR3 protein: CATSGIIGTVAKNIQYF
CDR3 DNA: TGTGCCACCAGCGGGATTATCGGGACAGTAGCCAAAAACATTCAGTACTTC

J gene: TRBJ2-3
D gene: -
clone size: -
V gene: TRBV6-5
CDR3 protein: CASSLSSPGTDTQYF
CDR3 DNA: TGTGCCAGCAGTCTTAGCAGTCCCGGGACAGATACGCAGTATTTT

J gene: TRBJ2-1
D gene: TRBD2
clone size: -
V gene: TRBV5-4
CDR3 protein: CASSAGTSFVGTNEQFF
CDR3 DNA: TGTGCCAGCAGTGCAGGGACTAGTTTCGTGGGGACCAATGAGCAGTTCTTC

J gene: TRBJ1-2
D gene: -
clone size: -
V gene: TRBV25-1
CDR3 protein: CASNGAPYGYTF
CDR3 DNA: TGTGCCAGCAATGGGGCCCCCTATGGCTACACCTTC

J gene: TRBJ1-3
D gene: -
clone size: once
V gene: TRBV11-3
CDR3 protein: CASSSQGTGNTIYF
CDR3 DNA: TGTGCCAGCAGCTCCCAGGGTACGGGAAACACCATATATTTT

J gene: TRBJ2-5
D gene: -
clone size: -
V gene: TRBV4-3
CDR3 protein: CASSQVTLGTQYF
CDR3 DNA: TGCGCCAGCAGCCAAGTCACTCTCGGGACCCAGTACTTC